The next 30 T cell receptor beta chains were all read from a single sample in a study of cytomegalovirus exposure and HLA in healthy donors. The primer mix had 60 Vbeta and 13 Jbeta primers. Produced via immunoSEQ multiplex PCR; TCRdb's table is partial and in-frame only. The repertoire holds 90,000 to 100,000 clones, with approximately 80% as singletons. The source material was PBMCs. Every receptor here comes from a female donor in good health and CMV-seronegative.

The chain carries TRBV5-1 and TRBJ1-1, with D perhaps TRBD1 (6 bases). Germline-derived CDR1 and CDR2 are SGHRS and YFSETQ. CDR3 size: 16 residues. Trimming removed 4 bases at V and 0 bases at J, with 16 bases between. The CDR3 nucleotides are TGCGCCAGCAGCCCAAGGGACATAAACATGAACACTGAAGCTTTCTTT. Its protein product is CASSPRDINMNTEAFF.

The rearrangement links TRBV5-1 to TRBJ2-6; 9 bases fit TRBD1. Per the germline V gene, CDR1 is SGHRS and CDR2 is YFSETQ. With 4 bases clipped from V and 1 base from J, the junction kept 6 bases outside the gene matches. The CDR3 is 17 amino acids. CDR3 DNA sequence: TGCGCCAGCAGCCTAACAGGGGGCGCGTCTGGGGCCAACGTCCTGACTTTC. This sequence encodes CASSLTGGASGANVLTF.

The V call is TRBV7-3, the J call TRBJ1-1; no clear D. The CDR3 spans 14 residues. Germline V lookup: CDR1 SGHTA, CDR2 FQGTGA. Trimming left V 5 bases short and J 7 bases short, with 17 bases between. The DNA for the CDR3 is TGTGCCAGCAGCCCCTCGAGAGGGTCACTTGAAGCTTTCTTT. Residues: CASSPSRGSLEAFF.

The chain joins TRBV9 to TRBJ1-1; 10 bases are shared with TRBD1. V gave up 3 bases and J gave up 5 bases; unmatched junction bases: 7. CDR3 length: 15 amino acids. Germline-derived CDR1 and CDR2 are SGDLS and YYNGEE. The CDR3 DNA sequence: TGTGCCAGCAGCGCAGGGGACAGGGGAAGTACTGAAGCTTTCTTT. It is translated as CASSAGDRGSTEAFF.

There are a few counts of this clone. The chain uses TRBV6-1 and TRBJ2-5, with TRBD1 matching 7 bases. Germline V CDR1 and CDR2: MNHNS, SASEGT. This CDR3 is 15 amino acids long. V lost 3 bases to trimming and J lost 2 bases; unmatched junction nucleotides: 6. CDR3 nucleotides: TGTGCCAGCAGTGAGTTGGGACAGCCTCAAGAGACCCAGTACTTC. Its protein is CASSELGQPQETQYF.

The CDR3 reads CASSKNTEAFF. Here the CDR3 DNA reads TGTGCCAGCAGCAAGAACACTGAAGCTTTCTTT. The rearrangement uses TRBV6-6 and TRBJ1-1, with D hard to call. V was cut by 6 bases and J by 1 base, with 3 bases left in between. Germline assignment: CDR1 MNHNY and CDR2 SVGAGI (reference sequence). This CDR3 comprises 11 residues.

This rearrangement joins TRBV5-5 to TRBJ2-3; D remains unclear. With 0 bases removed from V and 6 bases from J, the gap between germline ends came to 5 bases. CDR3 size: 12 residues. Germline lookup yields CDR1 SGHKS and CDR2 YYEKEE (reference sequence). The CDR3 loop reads CASSLAGDTQYF. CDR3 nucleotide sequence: TGTGCCAGCAGCTTGGCGGGTGATACGCAGTATTTT.

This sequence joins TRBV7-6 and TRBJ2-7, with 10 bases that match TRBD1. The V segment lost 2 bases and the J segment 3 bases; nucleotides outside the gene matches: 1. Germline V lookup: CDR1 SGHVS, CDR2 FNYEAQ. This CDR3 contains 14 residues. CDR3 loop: CASSLRTGGYEQYF. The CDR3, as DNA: TGTGCCAGCAGCTTACGGACAGGGGGCTACGAGCAGTACTTC.

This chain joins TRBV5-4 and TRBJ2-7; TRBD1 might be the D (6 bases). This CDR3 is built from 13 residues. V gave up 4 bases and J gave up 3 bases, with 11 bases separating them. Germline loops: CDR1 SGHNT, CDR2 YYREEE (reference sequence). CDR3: CASSHQDSYEQYF. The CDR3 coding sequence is TGTGCCAGCAGCCACCAGGACAGCTACGAGCAGTACTTC.

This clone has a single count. The CDR3 here is CASSFSHEQYF. The CDR3 coding sequence is TGTGCCAGCAGCTTTTCTCACGAGCAGTACTTC. The genes are TRBV7-9 and TRBJ2-5; D ambiguous. The J call is in doubt because the DNA end fits TRBJ2-7 better. The CDR3 runs to 11 residues. Germline V gene lookup returns CDR1 SEHNR and CDR2 FQNEAQ (reference sequence).

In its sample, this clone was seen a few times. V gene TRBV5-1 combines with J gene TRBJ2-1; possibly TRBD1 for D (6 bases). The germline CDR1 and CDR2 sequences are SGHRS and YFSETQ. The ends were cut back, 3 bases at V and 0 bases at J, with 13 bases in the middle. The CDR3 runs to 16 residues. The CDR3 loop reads CASSSGVGSSYNEQFF. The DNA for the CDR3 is TGCGCCAGCAGCTCAGGGGTGGGGAGCTCCTACAATGAGCAGTTCTTC.

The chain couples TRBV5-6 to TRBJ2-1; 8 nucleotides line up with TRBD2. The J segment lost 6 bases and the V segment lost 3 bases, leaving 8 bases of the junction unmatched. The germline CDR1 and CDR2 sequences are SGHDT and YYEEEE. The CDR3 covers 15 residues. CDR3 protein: CASSSRVAGGNEQFF. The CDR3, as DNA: TGTGCCAGCAGCTCGAGGGTCGCGGGGGGCAATGAGCAGTTCTTC.

CDR3 sequence reads: CASSYGQAPGYEQYF. CDR3 DNA sequence: TGTGCCAGCAGCTATGGACAGGCTCCAGGATACGAGCAGTACTTC. The V gene is TRBV7-9, the J gene TRBJ2-7, with TRBD1 matching over 7 bases. The V gene's germline CDR1 is SEHNR and CDR2 FQNEAQ (reference sequence). The CDR3 consists of 15 residues. With V trimmed by 4 bases and J by 4 bases, 10 bases remained unmatched.

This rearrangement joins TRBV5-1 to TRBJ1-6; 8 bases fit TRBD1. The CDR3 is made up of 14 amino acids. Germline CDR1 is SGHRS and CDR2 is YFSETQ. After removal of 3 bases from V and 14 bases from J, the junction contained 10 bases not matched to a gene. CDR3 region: CASSSLQDRVSLHF. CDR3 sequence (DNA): TGCGCCAGCAGCTCGCTTCAGGACAGGGTATCCCTCCACTTT.

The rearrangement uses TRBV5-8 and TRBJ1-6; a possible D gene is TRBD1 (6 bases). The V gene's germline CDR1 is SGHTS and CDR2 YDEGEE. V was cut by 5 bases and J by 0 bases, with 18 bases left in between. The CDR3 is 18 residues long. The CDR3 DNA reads TGTGCCAGCAGACCCCGGACAGACCGAAGCTCCTATAATTCACCCCTCCACTTT. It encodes CASRPRTDRSSYNSPLHF.

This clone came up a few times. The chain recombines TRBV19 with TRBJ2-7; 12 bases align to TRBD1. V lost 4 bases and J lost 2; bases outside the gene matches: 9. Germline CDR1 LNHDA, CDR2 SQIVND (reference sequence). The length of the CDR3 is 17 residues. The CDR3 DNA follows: TGTGCCAGTAGTAGACGGGACAGGGGGCGATTAACCTACGAGCAGTACTTC. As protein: CASSRRDRGRLTYEQYF. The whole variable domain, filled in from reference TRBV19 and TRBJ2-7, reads DGGITQSPKYLFRKEGQNVTLSCEQNLNHDAMYWYRQDPGQGLRLIYYSQIVNDFQKGDIAEGYSVSREKKESFPLTVTSAQKNPTAFYLCASSRRDRGRLTYEQYFGPGTRLTVT.

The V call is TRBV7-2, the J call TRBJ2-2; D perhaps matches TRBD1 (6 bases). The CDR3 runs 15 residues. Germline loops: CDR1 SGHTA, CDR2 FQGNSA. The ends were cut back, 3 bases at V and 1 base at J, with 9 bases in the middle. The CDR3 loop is CASSFGRGNTGELFF. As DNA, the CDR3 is TGTGCCAGCAGCTTTGGCAGGGGGAACACCGGGGAGCTGTTTTTT. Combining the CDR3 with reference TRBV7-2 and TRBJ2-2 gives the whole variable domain GAGVSQSPSNKVTEKGKDVELRCDPISGHTALYWYRQSLGQGLEFLIYFQGNSAPDKSGLPSDRFSAERTGGSVSTLTIQRTQQEDSAVYLCASSFGRGNTGELFFGEGSRLTVL.

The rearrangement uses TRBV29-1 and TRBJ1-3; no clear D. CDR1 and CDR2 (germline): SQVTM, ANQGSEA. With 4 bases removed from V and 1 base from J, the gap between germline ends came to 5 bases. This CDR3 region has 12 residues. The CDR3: CSVAGSGNTIYF. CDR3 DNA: TGCAGCGTTGCGGGGTCTGGAAACACCATATATTTT.

CDR3 DNA: TGTGCCAGCAGCCAAGTCCACGCACAGGGGGCCTACGAGCAGTACTTC. Protein: CASSQVHAQGAYEQYF. The rearrangement uses TRBV14 and TRBJ2-7; 8 positions agree with TRBD1. Trimming removed 1 base from V and 2 bases from J; junction bases left unmatched: 7. The germline V gene has CDR1 SGHDN and CDR2 FVKESK. The CDR3 is made up of 16 amino acids.

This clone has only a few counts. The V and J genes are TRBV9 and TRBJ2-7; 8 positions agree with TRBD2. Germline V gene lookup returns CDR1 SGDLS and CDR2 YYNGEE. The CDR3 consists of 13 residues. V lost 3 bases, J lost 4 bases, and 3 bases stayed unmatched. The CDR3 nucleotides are TGTGCCAGCAGCGCGGGGGGGTGGTACGAGCAGTACTTC. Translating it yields CASSAGGWYEQYF.

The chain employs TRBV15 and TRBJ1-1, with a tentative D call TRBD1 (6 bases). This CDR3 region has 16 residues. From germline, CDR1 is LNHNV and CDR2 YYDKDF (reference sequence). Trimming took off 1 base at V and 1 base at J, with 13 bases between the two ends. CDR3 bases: TGTGCCACCAGCAGAGCAAGGGGGGGGGCGAACACTGAAGCTTTCTTT. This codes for CATSRARGGANTEAFF. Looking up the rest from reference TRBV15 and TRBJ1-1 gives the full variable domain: DAMVIQNPRYQVTQFGKPVTLSCSQTLNHNVMYWYQQKSSQAPKLLFHYYDKDFNNEADTPDNFQSRRPNTSFCFLDIRSPGLGDTAMYLCATSRARGGANTEAFFGQGTRLTVV.

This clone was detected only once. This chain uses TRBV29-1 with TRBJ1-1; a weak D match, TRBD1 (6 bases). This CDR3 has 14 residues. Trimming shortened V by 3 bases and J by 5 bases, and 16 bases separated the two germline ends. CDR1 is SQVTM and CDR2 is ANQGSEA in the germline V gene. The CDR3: CSVEGDSQGTEAFF. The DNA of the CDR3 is TGCAGCGTTGAGGGGGATTCACAGGGTACTGAAGCTTTCTTT.

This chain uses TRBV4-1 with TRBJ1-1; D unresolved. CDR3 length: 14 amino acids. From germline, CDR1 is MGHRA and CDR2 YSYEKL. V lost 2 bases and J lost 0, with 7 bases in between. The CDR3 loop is CASSQSVVNTEAFF. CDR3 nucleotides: TGCGCCAGCAGCCAATCCGTAGTGAACACTGAAGCTTTCTTT.

CDR3 coding DNA: TGCAGCGTCCGAAGGGGCAGCGAGACCCAGTACTTC. This encodes CSVRRGSETQYF. The rearrangement links TRBV29-1 to TRBJ2-5; D is perhaps TRBD1 (5 bases). V was cut by 6 bases and J by 5 bases, with 13 bases left in between. This CDR3 spans 12 amino acids. Per the germline V gene, CDR1 is SQVTM and CDR2 is ANQGSEA.

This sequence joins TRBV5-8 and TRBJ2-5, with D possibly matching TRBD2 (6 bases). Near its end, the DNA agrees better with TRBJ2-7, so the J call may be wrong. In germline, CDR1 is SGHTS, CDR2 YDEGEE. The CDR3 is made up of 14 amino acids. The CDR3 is CASSFGTDSYEQYF. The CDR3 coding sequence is TGTGCCAGCAGCTTCGGGACTGACTCCTACGAGCAGTACTTC.

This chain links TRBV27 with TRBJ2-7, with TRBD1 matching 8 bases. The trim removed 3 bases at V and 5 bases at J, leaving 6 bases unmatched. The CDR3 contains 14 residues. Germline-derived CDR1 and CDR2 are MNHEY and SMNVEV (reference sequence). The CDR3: CASSFYRGMNEQYF. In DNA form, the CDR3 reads TGTGCCAGCAGTTTTTACAGGGGGATGAACGAGCAGTACTTC.

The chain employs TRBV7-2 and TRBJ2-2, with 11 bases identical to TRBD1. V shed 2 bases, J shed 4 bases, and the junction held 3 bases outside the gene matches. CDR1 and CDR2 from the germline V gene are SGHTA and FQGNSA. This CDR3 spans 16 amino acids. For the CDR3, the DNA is TGTGCCAGCAGCTTAATGGGACAGGGGGTCACCGGGGAGCTGTTTTTT. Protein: CASSLMGQGVTGELFF.

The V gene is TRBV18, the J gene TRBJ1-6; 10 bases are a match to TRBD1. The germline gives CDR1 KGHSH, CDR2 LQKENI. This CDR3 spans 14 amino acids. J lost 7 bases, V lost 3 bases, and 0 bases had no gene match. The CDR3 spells CASSPDRGNSPLHF. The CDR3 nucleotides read TGTGCCAGCTCACCGGACAGGGGGAATTCACCCCTCCACTTT.

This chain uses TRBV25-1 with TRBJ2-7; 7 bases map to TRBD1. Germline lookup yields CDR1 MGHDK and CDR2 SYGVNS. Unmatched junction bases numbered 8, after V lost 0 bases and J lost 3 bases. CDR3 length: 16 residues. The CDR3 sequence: CASSEYPAGGIYEQYF. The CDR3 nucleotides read TGTGCCAGCAGTGAATATCCGGCAGGGGGAATCTACGAGCAGTACTTC.

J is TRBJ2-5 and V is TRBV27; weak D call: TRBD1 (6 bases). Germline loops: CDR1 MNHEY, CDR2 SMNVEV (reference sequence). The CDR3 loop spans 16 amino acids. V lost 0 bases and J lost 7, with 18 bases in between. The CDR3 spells CASSLSPGGLKGTQYF. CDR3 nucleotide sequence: TGTGCCAGCAGTTTATCACCTGGGGGCCTGAAGGGGACCCAGTACTTC.